This TCR beta chain originates from a study of identical twins (dated by TCRdb to 2016 to 2018). General notes on the study: TCR alpha and beta repertoires from monozygotic twins, unrelated adults of various ages and cord blood were deep-sequenced to test whether fetal clonotypes persist. To rule out contamination, the twin experiments were replicated at different times with different library preparation protocols.

A remark on this clonotype: No antigen is known for it. The sample holds no much larger clone one base away, and base qualities are not on file.

Only healthy Caucasian donors were included. Three unrelated non-twin adults were additionally sequenced: a male aged 18 to 29, a male aged 50 to 60 and a female aged 50 to 60. Using Miltenyi CD45RO+ enrichment and human naive T-cell isolation kits, memory (CD45RO+) and naive T cells were isolated from PBMC. The library came from 5' RACE. The data were produced on an Illumina HiSeq 2000. A universal primer binding site was introduced by template switching, and a unique molecular identifier was present in the final cDNA, enabling accurate counting of TCR cDNA molecules. Specific primers in the conserved constant-segment region were used to synthesize first-strand cDNA for the TCR alpha and beta chains. To control for contamination, every cDNA library was double barcoded, receiving both a SMART-Mk sample barcode and Illumina barcodes. Two successive PCR steps introduced TruSeq adapter sequences along with Illumina sample barcodes. The Illumina HiSeq platform was used with custom primers to sequence TCR alpha and beta cDNA libraries. For the original study's pipeline: MiGEC was used to process raw reads and extract unique molecular identifiers, and MiXCR was used to find CDR3 positions. Recombination models were inferred per individual with the repgenHMM and IGoR tools using an EM algorithm. The tcR package in R was used for shared clonotype analysis, with sharing normalized by the product of cloneset sizes. Out-of-frame nonproductive sequences were analyzed to study raw recombination free of thymic and clonal selection effects. TCRdb took the public reads, trimmed them with fastp at Q25, ran MiXCR for clone calling and kept in-frame beta chains. Rows with one shared CDR3 protein collapse into an entry with the most common genes and DNA. The V and J calls reflect TCRdb's pipeline rather than the authors' work. The sample data list 410,000 or so distinct CDR3 sequences, and under 20% of these were observed just once. The ten biggest clones cover around 12% of the sample.

The CDR3, from cysteine to phenylalanine, totals 10 residues. Of all the DNA, just the CDR3 is kept, 30 bases in frame from base 1. Between the V and J ends, shortened by 5 bases and 11 bases respectively, the junction contains 12 bases. Looking up the germline V gene (reference sequence) yields CDR1 DFQATT and CDR2 SNEGSKA. General study outcomes and caveats: The excess sharing between twins in beta out-of-frame sequences was weaker because fewer shared sequences reduced the signal-to-noise ratio. Because the same donors could not be followed over many years, the conclusions depended on cross-sectional statistical analysis. Out-of-frame TCR alpha sharing in monozygotic twins was systematically underestimated by recombination models, whereas sharing between unrelated individuals was in agreement with the recombination models. Fewer insertions were carried by abundant cord blood beta clonotypes, a similar but weaker trend appeared in young adult naive repertoires, and no such trend appeared in memory repertoires. Compared with coincidental sharing between unrelated individuals, out-of-frame TCR alpha sequences shared between twins had an excess of sequences with low generation probability. Invariant T cells such as MAIT and iNKT could partly confound zero-insertion analyses, although diverse VJ usage argued against such confounding for most clonotypes.

The receptor chain draws on TRBV20-1 and TRBJ1-1; no D segment can be confidently identified. Sequencing used naive T cells sorted from blood. According to the study, the label for this sample's cell subset or site signals: cells isolated with a human naive T-cell isolation kit. This sequence was found in a man aged 50 to 59 in good health. CDR3 protein: CSAWKLRAFF. The bases are TGCAGTGCTTGGAAGTTACGGGCTTTCTTT.